This is a list of T cell receptor beta chains from one sample in a study of regulatory T cells in long-lasting Graves disease. One entry per CDR3 protein, called by TCRdb with MiXCR from the multiplex PCR reads. The profile covers approximately 690,000 distinct CDR3 sequences, with 25% to 35% appearing a single time and 40% to 55% taken by the ten largest. Specimen: peripheral blood mononuclear cells (PBMCs), collected when the disease was refractory, from a patient treated with antithyroid drugs. Receptor source: a female donor with Graves disease. Both conserved end residues are part of each CDR3. The D gene is left open where the match is weak. Where a row states a size, it is once, few, many or the class of an expanded clone; other rows omit it.

cdr3_length clone_size j_call d_call v_call cdr3_aa cdr3_nt
16 - TRBJ2-2 TRBD1 TRBV7-9 CASSLATGWNTGELFF TGTGCCAGCAGCTTAGCGACAGGGTGGAACACCGGGGAGCTGTTTTTT
14 - TRBJ2-7 - TRBV19 CASSIVWAAREQYF TGTGCCAGTAGTATCGTATGGGCAGCCCGGGAGCAGTACTTC
11 once TRBJ1-1 - TRBV12-5 CASGPGLGAFF TGTGCTAGTGGCCCCGGGCTTGGGGCTTTCTTT
13 few TRBJ1-1 - TRBV6-1 CASRFAGDTEAFF TGTGCCAGCAGATTCGCAGGGGACACTGAAGCTTTCTTT
14 many TRBJ1-2 - TRBV28 CASSPRGPRNGYTF TGTGCCAGCAGTCCACGGGGACCGCGCAATGGCTACACCTTC
12 - TRBJ1-2 - TRBV6-1 CASRDTYYGYTF TGTGCCAGCAGGGACACCTACTATGGCTACACCTTC
14 few TRBJ2-5 - TRBV11-2 CASSLGQGEETQYF TGTGCCAGCAGCTTAGGGCAGGGAGAGGAGACCCAGTACTTC
14 - TRBJ2-7 - TRBV7-2 CASSLEAVPYEQYF TGTGCCAGCAGCTTAGAGGCGGTGCCCTACGAGCAGTACTTC
11 - TRBJ2-1 TRBD2 TRBV11-1 CASTQLAEQFF TGTGCCAGCACACAACTAGCGGAGCAGTTCTTC
13 few TRBJ1-2 - TRBV6-1 CASSDEIGYGYTF TGTGCCAGCAGTGATGAGATAGGCTATGGCTACACCTTC
17 - TRBJ2-7 TRBD1 TRBV12-3/TRBV12-4 CASSLAMGQGSMYEQYF TGTGCCAGCAGTTTAGCTATGGGACAGGGCAGTATGTACGAGCAGTACTTC
15 few TRBJ1-5 - TRBV19 CASSTTGHRNQPQHF TGTGCCAGTAGTACGACAGGACACCGTAATCAGCCCCAGCATTTT
14 few TRBJ1-2 - TRBV2 CASARERANYGYTF TGTGCCAGCGCCAGGGAAAGGGCCAACTATGGCTACACCTTC
15 few TRBJ2-7 TRBD2 TRBV3-1 CASSTSGRHSYEQYF TGTGCCAGCAGCACTAGCGGAAGACACTCCTACGAGCAGTACTTC
14 once TRBJ2-7 - TRBV3-1 CASSQARQPYEQYF TGTGCCAGCAGCCAAGCCAGGCAGCCCTACGAGCAGTACTTC
16 many TRBJ2-2 - TRBV2 CASKIGQPTNTGELFF TGTGCCAGCAAGATTGGACAGCCCACGAACACCGGGGAGCTGTTTTTT
13 many TRBJ2-5 - TRBV12-3/TRBV12-4 CASSPRDGETQYF TGTGCCAGCAGTCCCCGGGATGGTGAGACCCAGTACTTC
17 - TRBJ1-5 TRBD1 TRBV10-3 CAISDDRGISSNQPQHF TGTGCCATCAGTGATGACAGGGGGATCTCTAGCAATCAGCCCCAGCATTTT
13 - TRBJ1-1 TRBD1 TRBV29-1 CSVAQGGYTEAFF TGCAGCGTCGCCCAGGGGGGGTACACTGAAGCTTTCTTT
16 - TRBJ2-4 TRBD1 TRBV19 CASSKRAGGSENIQYF TGTGCCAGTAGTAAGAGGGCAGGGGGTAGTGAAAACATTCAGTACTTC
17 - TRBJ2-7 - TRBV9 CASSVGVGTFPACEQYF TGTGCCAGCAGCGTGGGCGTAGGGACTTTCCCAGCTTGCGAGCAGTACTTC
17 - TRBJ2-7 TRBD2 TRBV18 CASSPLRLAGGTSEQYF TGTGCCAGCTCACCATTGAGGCTAGCGGGAGGGACCTCCGAGCAGTACTTC
16 few TRBJ1-2 - TRBV9 CASSVGMGAGGYGYTF TGTGCCAGCAGCGTAGGAATGGGGGCAGGCGGCTATGGCTACACCTTC
16 - TRBJ1-1 TRBD1 TRBV20-1 CSASKVEGAGNTEAFF TGCAGTGCTAGTAAAGTTGAGGGGGCGGGAAACACTGAAGCTTTCTTT
14 - TRBJ1-6 - TRBV27 CAGSPQGFGSPLHF TGTGCCGGCAGTCCACAGGGATTCGGATCACCCCTCCACTTT
18 few TRBJ2-7 TRBD2 TRBV9 CASSANGTSGRKMYEQYF TGTGCCAGCAGCGCCAACGGGACTAGCGGGAGAAAGATGTACGAGCAGTACTTC
15 - TRBJ1-5 - TRBV3-1 CASSQDGPSNQPQHF TGTGCCAGCAGCCAAGACGGTCCTAGCAATCAGCCCCAGCATTTT
14 few TRBJ1-2 TRBD1 TRBV6-1 CASNRDRRIYGYTF TGTGCCAGCAATCGGGACAGGAGAATCTATGGCTACACCTTC
16 - TRBJ2-2 - TRBV2 CASSLWGGANTGELFF TGTGCCAGCTCTCTTTGGGGCGGCGCGAACACCGGGGAGCTGTTTTTT
14 many TRBJ1-2 - TRBV28 CASSATPGVDGYTF TGTGCCAGCAGTGCCACCCCCGGGGTAGATGGCTACACCTTC
14 few TRBJ2-7 - TRBV7-9 CASGFGGGSYEQYF TGTGCCAGCGGGTTTGGGGGAGGAAGTTACGAGCAGTACTTC
14 - TRBJ1-1 - TRBV20-1 CSARDLNINTEAFF TGCAGTGCTAGAGATTTGAACATCAACACTGAAGCTTTCTTT
14 - TRBJ1-2 - TRBV11-1 CASSSSPAGYGYTF TGTGCCAGCAGCTCCTCCCCGGCGGGCTATGGCTACACCTTC
13 - TRBJ2-7 - TRBV5-1 CASSLRGSHEQYF TGCGCCAGCAGCTTGCGGGGTTCCCACGAGCAGTACTTC
11 many TRBJ1-2 TRBD1 TRBV28 CATGQAGGYTF TGTGCCACGGGACAGGCCGGTGGCTACACCTTC
14 few TRBJ1-2 TRBD1 TRBV29-1 CSVEVQGVNYGYTF TGCAGCGTTGAAGTACAGGGGGTTAACTATGGCTACACCTTC
15 - TRBJ1-5 - TRBV28 CASSLTGSNNQPQHF TGTGCCAGCAGTTTAACAGGGTCGAACAATCAGCCCCAGCATTTT
14 - TRBJ2-4 - TRBV5-1 CASSLGPTENIQYF TGCGCCAGCAGCTTGGGTCCTACCGAAAACATTCAGTACTTC
15 many TRBJ2-5 TRBD2 TRBV12-3/TRBV12-4 CASSLMAGAQETQYF TGTGCCAGCAGTTTAATGGCGGGAGCCCAAGAGACCCAGTACTTC
18 - TRBJ2-5 - TRBV10-3 CAISEIERTGTIQETQYF TGTGCCATCAGTGAAATAGAGCGAACGGGAACAATACAAGAGACCCAGTACTTC
20 - TRBJ1-4 - TRBV20-1 CSAPHPMVVSGYTTNEKLFF TGCAGTGCTCCGCATCCGATGGTCGTCAGTGGCTATACAACTAATGAAAAACTGTTTTTT
15 - TRBJ1-1 - TRBV5-1 CASSLGYTGYTEAFF TGCGCCAGCAGCTTGGGTTACACAGGGTACACTGAAGCTTTCTTT
13 - TRBJ1-2 - TRBV12-3/TRBV12-4 CASRAMAGYGYTF TGTGCCAGCAGAGCGATGGCGGGATACGGCTACACCTTC
15 few TRBJ2-7 TRBD2 TRBV29-1 CSVEAPAGGPYEQYF TGCAGCGTTGAAGCCCCTGCGGGAGGTCCCTACGAGCAGTACTTC
14 few TRBJ1-3 - TRBV9 CASSVETSGNTIYF TGTGCCAGCAGCGTAGAGACCTCTGGAAACACCATATATTTT
14 - TRBJ1-1 - TRBV2 CASSEDSQWTEAFF TGTGCCAGCAGTGAAGACTCTCAGTGGACTGAAGCTTTCTTT
12 - TRBJ2-7 - TRBV7-9 CASSLGSTVQYF TGTGCCAGCAGCTTAGGGTCTACAGTACAGTACTTC
13 few TRBJ1-1 TRBD1 TRBV19 CATLDRANTEAFF TGTGCCACCCTGGACAGGGCCAACACTGAAGCTTTCTTT
15 many TRBJ2-7 TRBD2 TRBV20-1 CSALALALAGSEQYF TGCAGTGCTCTGGCGCTGGCGCTAGCGGGTAGCGAGCAGTACTTC
14 few TRBJ1-1 TRBD1 TRBV11-1 CASRLTGSTTEAFF TGTGCCAGCAGGCTGACAGGGAGTACCACTGAAGCTTTCTTT
12 few TRBJ1-1 - TRBV29-1 CSVESAYTEAFF TGCAGCGTTGAATCGGCCTACACTGAAGCTTTCTTT
15 - TRBJ1-6 TRBD1 TRBV28 CASSSTGGQPSPLHF TGTGCCAGCAGTTCGACAGGGGGCCAGCCCTCACCCCTCCACTTT
15 once TRBJ1-1 - TRBV5-1 CASSLTGPPTTEAFF TGCGCCAGCAGCCTTACAGGGCCCCCAACCACTGAAGCTTTCTTT
15 few TRBJ2-7 TRBD2 TRBV20-1 CSARDRLAGAYEQYF TGCAGTGCTAGAGATCGGCTAGCGGGAGCCTACGAGCAGTACTTC
14 many TRBJ2-5 - TRBV28 CASSPLGQSETQYF TGTGCCAGCAGTCCACTCGGACAGTCGGAGACCCAGTACTTC
15 - TRBJ1-2 - TRBV25-1 CASSEPHHPNYGYTF TGTGCCAGCAGTGAACCACACCACCCTAACTATGGCTACACCTTC
15 - TRBJ2-7 TRBD1 TRBV7-3 CASSYPGQGSHEQYF TGTGCCAGCAGCTACCCGGGACAGGGTTCTCACGAGCAGTACTTC